The rows below give T cell receptor beta chains drawn from one sample of a study of shared clonotypes between healthy human individuals. Assay used: immunoSEQ multiplex PCR; TCRdb lists only in-frame clones, some missing. In the table there are more than 550,000 clones, over 60% of which are singletons. Sample: memory CD4+ T cells sorted from blood. All receptors come from a woman under 40 in good health. The CDR3 runs from the conserved cysteine through the conserved F or W. Each record gives: V gene, D gene, J gene, clone size, CDR3 protein, CDR3 DNA. The D gene is left open where the match is weak. Clone size, where shown, is once, few, many, or a class for clones that have expanded.

>TRBV14|.|TRBJ1-1|.
CASSPSDLNTEAFF
TGTGCCAGCAGCCCATCAGACTTGAACACTGAAGCTTTCTTT
>TRBV5-1|.|TRBJ2-7|once
CASSWETGGLGSYEQYF
TGCGCCAGCAGCTGGGAAACGGGTGGTTTGGGCTCCTACGAGCAGTACTTC
>TRBV2|.|TRBJ2-7|few
CASSGDYSYEQYF
TGTGCCAGCAGTGGAGACTACTCCTACGAGCAGTACTTC
>TRBV2|TRBD1|TRBJ1-5|.
CASRGTGPNQPQHF
TGTGCCAGCAGAGGGACAGGGCCCAATCAGCCCCAGCATTTT
>TRBV18|.|TRBJ1-5|.
CASSPRVDQPQHF
TGTGCCAGCTCACCTCGTGTCGATCAGCCCCAGCATTTT
>TRBV18|.|TRBJ1-1|.
CASSPPTSGVGTEAFF
TGTGCCAGCTCACCACCTACATCGGGGGTGGGCACTGAAGCTTTCTTT
>TRBV5-6|TRBD1|TRBJ2-2|.
CASSLRTGSVTGELFF
TGTGCCAGCAGCTTGCGGACAGGGAGCGTCACCGGGGAGCTGTTTTTT
>TRBV27|.|TRBJ1-5|.
CASSLVRHQPQHF
TGTGCCAGCAGCCTAGTACGTCATCAGCCCCAGCATTTT
>TRBV2|.|TRBJ1-1|.
CATHRDTNTEAFF
TGTGCCACCCACCGGGACACTAACACTGAAGCTTTCTTT
>TRBV11-2|.|TRBJ2-2|.
CASSPMGRSNTGELFF
TGTGCCAGCAGCCCGATGGGACGGTCGAACACCGGGGAGCTGTTTTTT
>TRBV2|.|TRBJ2-3|.
CASKRADMKTDTQYF
TGTGCCAGCAAAAGGGCGGACATGAAGACAGATACGCAGTATTTT
>TRBV9|.|TRBJ2-2|.
CASSATLASQHPNTGELFF
TGTGCCAGCAGCGCTACCCTAGCCTCACAGCATCCGAACACCGGGGAGCTGTTTTTT
>TRBV7-2|TRBD1|TRBJ2-7|.
CASSLTGTGNAYEQYF
TGTGCCAGCAGCCTAACCGGGACAGGAAATGCCTACGAGCAGTACTTC
>TRBV19|.|TRBJ2-7|.
CASSIVSGEQYF
TGTGCCAGTAGTATAGTTTCGGGGGAGCAGTACTTC
>TRBV19|.|TRBJ2-6|once
CASWGQESSGANVLTF
TGTGCCAGCTGGGGGCAGGAAAGCTCTGGGGCCAACGTCCTGACTTTC
>TRBV27|TRBD1|TRBJ2-6|.
CASSVGQGVDGANVLTF
TGTGCCAGCAGTGTCGGACAGGGCGTGGACGGGGCCAACGTCCTGACTTTC